This is a list of T cell receptor beta chains from one sample in a study of graft-versus-host responses after intestinal transplantation. Profiling relied on immunoSEQ multiplex PCR, and the TCRdb table lists in-frame clones only, not all of them. The sample lists roughly 6,700 clones; about 89% were seen once. The specimen was PBMCs, collected 83 days after transplant. Every receptor here comes from a human patient who received an intestinal transplant, so some T cells may come from the graft donor. Each CDR3 is given with its conserved first and last residue. Each record gives: D gene, J gene, clone size, V gene, CDR3 DNA, CDR3 protein. A D gene is named only where the DNA matches it firmly. Clone size is stated in some rows and not others, as once, few, many or a class when expanded.

>TRBD2|TRBJ2-1|NA|TRBV5-6
TGTGCCAGCAGCTTGCATGGGACTAGATATTCTGAGCAGTTCTTC
CASSLHGTRYSEQFF
>NA|TRBJ2-3|few|TRBV2
TGTGCCAGCATTTGGGGGGCAGATACGCAGTATTTT
CASIWGADTQYF
>TRBD1|TRBJ2-5|once|TRBV11-3
TGTGCCAGCAGTCGTACAGGGGGGTCGGAGACCCAGTACTTC
CASSRTGGSETQYF
>NA|TRBJ2-5|NA|TRBV10-3
TGTGCCATCAGTGACAGAGGGGGATCGGAGACCCAGTACTTC
CAISDRGGSETQYF
>NA|TRBJ1-3|NA|TRBV7-6
TGTGCCAGCAGCTTAGCGCTTATGGAATCTGGAAACACCATATATTTT
CASSLALMESGNTIYF
>NA|TRBJ1-2|large|TRBV6-6
TGTGCCAGCAGATCGAAGGGGGTTTATGGCTACACCTTC
CASRSKGVYGYTF
>TRBD2|TRBJ2-7|NA|TRBV15
TGTGCCACCAGCAGGGACCCAGCGGGAGTGGACGAGCAGTACTTC
CATSRDPAGVDEQYF
>NA|TRBJ2-7|NA|TRBV7-8
TGTGCCAGCAGCTTAGCTACCGTCCCGAACTACGAGCAGTACTTC
CASSLATVPNYEQYF
>TRBD2|TRBJ2-3|NA|TRBV9
TGTGCCAGCAGCTTGGGGACTAGCGGGTTTTCAGATACGCAGTATTTT
CASSLGTSGFSDTQYF
>TRBD1|TRBJ1-1|NA|TRBV2
TGTGCCAGCAGGATGTACACAGGGGGCGACGAAGCTTTCTTT
CASRMYTGGDEAFF
>NA|TRBJ2-7|NA|TRBV27
TGTGCCAGCAGTTTATGGGACCAAACCTACGAGCAGTACTTC
CASSLWDQTYEQYF
>NA|TRBJ2-1|few|TRBV7-6
TGTGCCAGCAGCCGTAGCGGCACCTACAATGAGCAGTTCTTC
CASSRSGTYNEQFF
>NA|TRBJ1-1|NA|TRBV25-1
TGTGCCAGCAGCCCGAATACGGGGACCATGAACACTGAAGCTTTCTTT
CASSPNTGTMNTEAFF
>TRBD1|TRBJ2-3|NA|TRBV19
TGTGCCAGTAGCACCACAGGGGGCGAAGATACGCAGTATTTT
CASSTTGGEDTQYF
>TRBD1|TRBJ1-2|NA|TRBV7-8
TGTGCCAGCAGCAGCTCCGGGACAGGGCATGGCTACACCTTC
CASSSSGTGHGYTF
>TRBD2|TRBJ2-7|NA|TRBV28
TGTGCCAGCAGCACCAAAGCGGGAGAAGTCGACGAGCAGTACTTC
CASSTKAGEVDEQYF
>NA|TRBJ2-3|NA|TRBV28
TGTGCCAGCAGTACCCCAGGGGGCACAGATACGCAGTATTTT
CASSTPGGTDTQYF
>NA|TRBJ2-7|once|TRBV21-1
TGTGCCAGCAGGACCGGGACAGGGGTGGACTACGAGCAGTACTTC
CASRTGTGVDYEQYF
>NA|TRBJ1-2|NA|TRBV29-1
TGCAGCGTTGACTCCGGTTGGAGGGGCCCGGTGGATAACTATGGCTACACCTTC
CSVDSGWRGPVDNYGYTF
>NA|TRBJ2-1|NA|TRBV29-1
TGCAGCGTTGGGGACTCCTCTTCAGGTGACGAGCAGTTCTTC
CSVGDSSSGDEQFF
>NA|TRBJ2-1|NA|TRBV28
TGTGCCAGCAAAAGGGGGAGGGCCTCCTACAATGAGCAGTTCTTC
CASKRGRASYNEQFF
>TRBD2|TRBJ2-3|NA|TRBV19
TGTGCCAGTAGTGTTAGCGGGGGGAGGACAGATACGCAGTATTTT
CASSVSGGRTDTQYF
>TRBD1|TRBJ1-1|NA|TRBV29-1
TGCAGCGTTGGCCCGACAGGGTTCGGAACTGAAGCTTTCTTT
CSVGPTGFGTEAFF
>TRBD2|TRBJ2-3|NA|TRBV6-5
TGTGCCACCTCGACTAGCGGGGGCCGCACAGATACGCAGTATTTT
CATSTSGGRTDTQYF
>TRBD1|TRBJ1-2|NA|TRBV6-5
TGTGCCAGCACGGGGGGCAGGGGGTTATGGGGCTACACCTTC
CASTGGRGLWGYTF
>NA|TRBJ1-4|NA|TRBV6-6
TGTGCCAGCCGTATGGGACAAGGAAATGAAAAACTGTTTTTT
CASRMGQGNEKLFF
>NA|TRBJ2-2|NA|TRBV27
TGTGCCAGCAGTTTACGGCAAACCGGGGAGCTGTTTTTT
CASSLRQTGELFF
>TRBD2|TRBJ2-3|NA|TRBV5-4
TGTGCCAGCAGCCTGGGACTAGCGGGTAGCACAGATACGCAGTATTTT
CASSLGLAGSTDTQYF
>NA|TRBJ2-1|NA|TRBV19
TGTGCCAGTATGGATCCCAGGGCTCTAAACAATGAGCAGTTCTTC
CASMDPRALNNEQFF